This T cell receptor (beta chain) came from a study of cytomegalovirus exposure and HLA in healthy donors. It was with 60 Vbeta and 13 Jbeta primers that the PCR ran. Libraries were prepared by immunoSEQ multiplex PCR; TCRdb keeps only in-frame clonotypes and omits some of them. The sample includes 150,000 or so clones, 60% to 80% seen only once; the top ten take around 0.7%. As to this clone: Antigen specificity is unknown.

The CDR3 contains 16 residues. CDR1 and CDR2 (germline): SEHNR, FQNEAQ (reference sequence). Unmatched junction bases numbered 8, after V lost 5 bases and J lost 4 bases. Findings and caveats of the study: Specificity for CMV antigens was confirmed in vitro for a few of the CMV-associated chains. When analyzed later, the rates of TCR association showed variation by HLA locus, with DRB1 the most and HLA-C the fewest.

Input material: PBMCs. This TCR derives from a male donor in good health and CMV-seronegative. This chain connects TRBV7-9 to TRBJ2-5; TRBD2 aligns across 12 bases. In DNA, the CDR3 is TGTGCCAGCAGCCTGGGGACTAGCGGGCTCATAGAGACCCAGTACTTC. Translation: CASSLGTSGLIETQYF.